At least ten counts were recorded for the clone carrying this T cell receptor (beta chain). Its specificity is unknown. These data are taken from a study of T cell repertoires in cytomegalovirus infection. About the research overall: Selection of CMV epitopes for the study included recently identified HLA-C-restricted and well-studied HLA-B-restricted ones. The study's findings and limits: Dominant in the ex vivo response were TCR beta clonotypes restricted by HLA-C and specific for CMV. Using cumulative public TCR beta family frequency, the authors identified those who carried CMV together with the relevant HLA.

TCRdb analysed the reads with MiXCR anew, one entry per CDR3 protein. Counted here are around 70,000 distinct CDR3 sequences, about 30% occurring once; the ten biggest clones make up 59%. This specimen consisted of CD8+ T cells from cultured PBMCs, obtained from culture after CMV antigen stimulation. This clonotype was obtained from a human donor in good health (CMV status not recorded). Some clones in this sample may be carry-over from other donors' samples.

DNA for the CDR3: TGTGCCAGCGCCACCGGGACAGGGACTTACGAGCAGTACTTC. This gives the protein CASATGTGTYEQYF. The V and J genes are TRBV27 and TRBJ2-7; 9 bases agree with TRBD1. V shed 8 bases, J shed 4 bases, and the junction held 9 bases outside the gene matches. The CDR3 extends over 14 amino acids. Germline V lookup: CDR1 MNHEY, CDR2 SMNVEV (reference sequence).